The T cell receptor (beta chain) under discussion was sequenced for a study of T-cell memory formation after mild COVID-19. Germline assignment: CDR1 SEHNR and CDR2 FQNEAQ (reference sequence). CDR3 length equals 14 residues. The V gene lost 2 bases and the J gene lost 1 base, with 8 bases spanning the gap. The 5'RACE method, run with constant-segment primers, produced TCR alpha and TCR beta cDNA libraries (carrying sample barcodes and UMIs). One entry per CDR3 protein, called by TCRdb with MiXCR from the 5' RACE reads. The data hold 250,000 to 300,000 distinct CDR3 sequences, with 15% to 20% observed a single time. This clonotype occurred many times.

The TCR originated in a man aged 18 to 29 who had mild COVID-19 (a few samples of this study predate the infection). Cell type and time point are not known. The rearrangement uses TRBV7-9 and TRBJ1-1; D is uncertain. The sample was PBMCs or a T cell subset sorted from them (not recorded which). CDR3 in DNA: TGTGCCAGCAGCTTACAAGGAAGGAACACTGAAGCTTTCTTT. It codes for CASSLQGRNTEAFF.